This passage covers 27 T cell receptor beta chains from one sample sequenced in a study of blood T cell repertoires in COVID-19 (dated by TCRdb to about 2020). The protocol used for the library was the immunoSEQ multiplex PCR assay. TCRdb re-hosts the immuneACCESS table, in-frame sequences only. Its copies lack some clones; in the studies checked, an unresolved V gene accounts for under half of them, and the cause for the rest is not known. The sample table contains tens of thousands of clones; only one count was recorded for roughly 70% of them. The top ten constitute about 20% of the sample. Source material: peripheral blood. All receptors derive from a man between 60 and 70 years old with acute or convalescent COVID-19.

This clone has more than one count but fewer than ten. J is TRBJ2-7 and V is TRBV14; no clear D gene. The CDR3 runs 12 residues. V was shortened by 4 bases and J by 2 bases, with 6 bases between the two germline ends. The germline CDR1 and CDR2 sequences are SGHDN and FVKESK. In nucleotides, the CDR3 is TGTGCCAGCAGCCGTGACACCTACGAGCAGTACTTC. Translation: CASSRDTYEQYF.

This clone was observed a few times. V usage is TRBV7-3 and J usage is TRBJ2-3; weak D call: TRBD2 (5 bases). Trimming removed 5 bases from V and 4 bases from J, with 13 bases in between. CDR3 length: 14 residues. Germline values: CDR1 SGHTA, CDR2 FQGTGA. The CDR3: CASSEAAGADTQYF. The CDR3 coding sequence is TGTGCCAGCAGCGAGGCCGCGGGCGCAGATACGCAGTATTTT.

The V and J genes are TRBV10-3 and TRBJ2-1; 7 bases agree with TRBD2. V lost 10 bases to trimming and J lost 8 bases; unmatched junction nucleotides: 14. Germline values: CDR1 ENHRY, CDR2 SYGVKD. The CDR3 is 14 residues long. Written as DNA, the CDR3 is TGTGCCAGTCAGCGGGAAGGTCCGGTGGATGAGCAGTTCTTC. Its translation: CASQREGPVDEQFF.

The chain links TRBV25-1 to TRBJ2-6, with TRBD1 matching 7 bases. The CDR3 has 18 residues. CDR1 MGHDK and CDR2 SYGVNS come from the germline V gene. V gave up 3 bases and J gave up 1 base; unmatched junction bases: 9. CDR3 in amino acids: CASSDQGDNESGANVLTF. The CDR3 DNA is TGTGCCAGCAGTGACCAGGGGGATAATGAATCTGGGGCCAACGTCCTGACTTTC.

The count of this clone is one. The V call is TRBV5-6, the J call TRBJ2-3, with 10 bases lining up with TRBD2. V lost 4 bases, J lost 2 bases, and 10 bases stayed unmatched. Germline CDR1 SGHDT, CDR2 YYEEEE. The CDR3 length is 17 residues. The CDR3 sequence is CASSLWRTSGYTDTQYF. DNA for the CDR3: TGTGCCAGCAGCCTCTGGAGGACTAGCGGATACACAGATACGCAGTATTTT. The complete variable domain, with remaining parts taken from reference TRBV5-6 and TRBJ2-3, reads DAGVTQSPTHLIKTRGQQVTLRCSPKSGHDTVSWYQQALGQGPQFIFQYYEEEERQRGNFPDRFSGHQFPNYSSELNVNALLLGDSALYLCASSLWRTSGYTDTQYFGPGTRLTVL.

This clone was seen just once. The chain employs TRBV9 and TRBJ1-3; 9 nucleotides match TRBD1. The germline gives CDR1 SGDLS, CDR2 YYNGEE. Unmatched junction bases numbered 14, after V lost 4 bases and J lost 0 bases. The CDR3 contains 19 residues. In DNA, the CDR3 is TGTGCCAGCAGCTCAAGGACCGGGACAGGGATCTACTCTGGAAACACCATATATTTT. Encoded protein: CASSSRTGTGIYSGNTIYF.

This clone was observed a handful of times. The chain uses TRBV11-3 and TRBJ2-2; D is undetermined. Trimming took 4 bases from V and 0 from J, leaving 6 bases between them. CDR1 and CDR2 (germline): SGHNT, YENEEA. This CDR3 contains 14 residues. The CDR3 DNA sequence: TGTGCCAGCAGCTCCCAGACGAACACCGGGGAGCTGTTTTTT. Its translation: CASSSQTNTGELFF. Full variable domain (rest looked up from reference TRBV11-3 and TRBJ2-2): EAGVVQSPRYKIIEKKQPVAFWCNPISGHNTLYWYLQNLGQGPELLIRYENEEAVDDSQLPKDRFSAERLKGVDSTLKIQPAELGDSAVYLCASSSQTNTGELFFGEGSRLTVL.

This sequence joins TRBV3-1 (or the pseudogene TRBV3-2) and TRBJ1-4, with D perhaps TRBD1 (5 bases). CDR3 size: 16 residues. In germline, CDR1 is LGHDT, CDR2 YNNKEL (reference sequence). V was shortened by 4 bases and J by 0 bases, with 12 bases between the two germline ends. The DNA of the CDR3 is TGTGCCAGCAGCCGTATGGGGGGGGCAACTAATGAAAAACTGTTTTTT. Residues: CASSRMGGATNEKLFF.

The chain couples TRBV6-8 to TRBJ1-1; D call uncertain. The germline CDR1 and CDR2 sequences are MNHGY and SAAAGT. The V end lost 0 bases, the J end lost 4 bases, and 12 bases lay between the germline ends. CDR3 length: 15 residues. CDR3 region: CASSYSRSTATEAFF. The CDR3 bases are TGTGCCAGCAGTTACTCGCGCAGCACAGCCACTGAAGCTTTCTTT.

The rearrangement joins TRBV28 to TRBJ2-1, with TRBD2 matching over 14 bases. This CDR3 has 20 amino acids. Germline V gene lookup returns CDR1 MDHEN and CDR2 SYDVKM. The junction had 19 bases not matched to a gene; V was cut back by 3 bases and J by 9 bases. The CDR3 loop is CASSFGLAGGPSRGEIEQFF. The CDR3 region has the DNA TGTGCCAGCAGTTTCGGACTAGCGGGAGGTCCTTCCCGTGGAGAGATTGAGCAGTTCTTC.

The CDR3 DNA reads TGTGCCAGCGGTCTACCTTATGAGCAGTTCTTC. It translates to CASGLPYEQFF. This chain links TRBV6-5 with TRBJ2-1; D gene ambiguous. V gave up 8 bases and J gave up 8 bases, with 10 bases separating them. Germline CDR1 MNHEY, CDR2 SVGAGI. The CDR3 length is 11 residues.

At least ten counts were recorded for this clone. The CDR3 nucleotides are TGTGCCAGTACCAATCGGGGGGCGCCCCCGACCGAGCAGTACTTC. Translating gives CASTNRGAPPTEQYF. The J gene is TRBJ2-7, the V gene TRBV19; tentative D call: TRBD2 (7 bases). The CDR3 length is 15 residues. Per germline, CDR1 LNHDA and CDR2 SQIVND (reference sequence). Trimming took 7 bases from V and 6 from J, leaving 22 bases between them.

CDR3: CASSYEGQGVRNEQFF. The CDR3 DNA reads as TGCGCCAGCAGCTATGAGGGACAGGGGGTTCGGAATGAGCAGTTCTTC. The rearrangement uses TRBV5-1 and TRBJ2-1, with TRBD1 matching 11 bases. Per germline, CDR1 SGHRS and CDR2 YFSETQ. The ends lost 3 bases at V and 7 bases at J; junction bases unmatched: 9. The CDR3 spans 16 residues.

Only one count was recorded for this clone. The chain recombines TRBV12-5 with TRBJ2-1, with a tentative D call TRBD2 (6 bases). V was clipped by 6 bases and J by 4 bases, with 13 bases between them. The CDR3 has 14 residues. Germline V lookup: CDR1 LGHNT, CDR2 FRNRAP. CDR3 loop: CASGPRGLYNEQFF. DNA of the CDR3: TGTGCTAGTGGCCCCCGGGGGTTGTACAATGAGCAGTTCTTC.

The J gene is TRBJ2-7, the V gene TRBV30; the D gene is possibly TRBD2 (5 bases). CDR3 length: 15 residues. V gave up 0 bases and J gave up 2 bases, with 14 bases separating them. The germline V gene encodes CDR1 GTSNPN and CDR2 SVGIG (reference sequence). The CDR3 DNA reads TGTGCCTGGAGTGTACTAGGGTCCCAGGCCTACGAGCAGTACTTC. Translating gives CAWSVLGSQAYEQYF. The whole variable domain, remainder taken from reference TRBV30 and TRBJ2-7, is SQTIHQWPATLVQPVGSPLSLECTVEGTSNPNLYWYRQAAGRGLQLLFYSVGIGQISSEVPQNLSASRPQDRQFILSSKKLLLSDSGFYLCAWSVLGSQAYEQYFGPGTRLTVT.

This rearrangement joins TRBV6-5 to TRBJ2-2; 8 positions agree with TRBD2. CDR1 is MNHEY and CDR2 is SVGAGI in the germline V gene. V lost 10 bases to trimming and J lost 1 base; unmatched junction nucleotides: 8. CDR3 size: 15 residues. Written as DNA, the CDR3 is TGTGCCACAAAGCCGGGGGGGTTGAACACCGGGGAGCTGTTTTTT. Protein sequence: CATKPGGLNTGELFF.

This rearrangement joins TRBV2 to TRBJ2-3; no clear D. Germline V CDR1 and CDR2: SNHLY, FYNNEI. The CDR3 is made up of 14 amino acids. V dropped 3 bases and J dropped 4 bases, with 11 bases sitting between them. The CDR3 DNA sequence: TGTGCCAGCAGTGATTCTGACACTCCAGATACGCAGTATTTT. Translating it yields CASSDSDTPDTQYF.

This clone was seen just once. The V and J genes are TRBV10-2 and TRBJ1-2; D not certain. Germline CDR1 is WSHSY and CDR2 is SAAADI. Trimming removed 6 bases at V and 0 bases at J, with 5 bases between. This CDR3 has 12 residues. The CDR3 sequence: CASSVANYGYTF. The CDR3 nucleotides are TGCGCCAGCAGCGTTGCTAACTATGGCTACACCTTC.

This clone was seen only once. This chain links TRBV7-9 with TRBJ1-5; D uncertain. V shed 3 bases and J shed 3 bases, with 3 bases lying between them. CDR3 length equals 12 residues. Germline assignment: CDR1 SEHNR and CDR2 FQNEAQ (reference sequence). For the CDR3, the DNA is TGTGCCAGCAGCTTTAACAATCAGCCCCAGCATTTT. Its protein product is CASSFNNQPQHF.

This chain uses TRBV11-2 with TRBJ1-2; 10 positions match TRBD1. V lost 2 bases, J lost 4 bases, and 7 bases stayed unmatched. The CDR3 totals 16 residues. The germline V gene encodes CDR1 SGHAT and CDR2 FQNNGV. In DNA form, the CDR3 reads TGTGCCAGCAGCTTAACCGGGACAGGGGTAATCTATGGCTACACCTTC. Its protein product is CASSLTGTGVIYGYTF.

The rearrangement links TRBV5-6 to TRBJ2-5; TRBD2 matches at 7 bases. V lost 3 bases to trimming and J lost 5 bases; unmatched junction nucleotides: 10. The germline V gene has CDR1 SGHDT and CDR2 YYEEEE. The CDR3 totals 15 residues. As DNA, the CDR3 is TGTGCCAGCAGCTCGACTAGCTACGGCGGGGAGACCCAGTACTTC. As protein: CASSSTSYGGETQYF.

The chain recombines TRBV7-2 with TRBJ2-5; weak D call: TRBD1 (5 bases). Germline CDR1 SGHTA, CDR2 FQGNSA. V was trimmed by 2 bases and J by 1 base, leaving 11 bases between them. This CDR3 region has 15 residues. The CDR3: CASSLLSDSQETQYF. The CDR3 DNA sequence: TGTGCCAGCAGCTTACTCTCTGACAGCCAAGAGACCCAGTACTTC. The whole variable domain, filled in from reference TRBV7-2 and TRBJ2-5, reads GAGVSQSPSNKVTEKGKDVELRCDPISGHTALYWYRQSLGQGLEFLIYFQGNSAPDKSGLPSDRFSAERTGGSVSTLTIQRTQQEDSAVYLCASSLLSDSQETQYFGPGTRLLVL.

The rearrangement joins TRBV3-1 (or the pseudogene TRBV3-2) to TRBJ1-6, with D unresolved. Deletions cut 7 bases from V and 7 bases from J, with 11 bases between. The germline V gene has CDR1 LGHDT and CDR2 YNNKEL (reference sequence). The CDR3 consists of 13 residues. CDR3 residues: CASTRLTNSPLHF. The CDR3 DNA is TGTGCCAGCACCCGCCTAACGAATTCACCCCTCCACTTT.

For the CDR3, the DNA is TGTGCCAGCAGCTCGGACAGGGGGCGCTCCGGCTACGAGCAGTACGTC. It codes for CASSSDRGRSGYEQYV. This chain connects TRBV5-4 to TRBJ2-7; 11 nucleotides agree with TRBD1. The CDR3 sequence is 16 residues long. Germline assignment: CDR1 SGHNT and CDR2 YYREEE (reference sequence). The ends lost 3 bases at V and 3 bases at J; junction bases unmatched: 8.

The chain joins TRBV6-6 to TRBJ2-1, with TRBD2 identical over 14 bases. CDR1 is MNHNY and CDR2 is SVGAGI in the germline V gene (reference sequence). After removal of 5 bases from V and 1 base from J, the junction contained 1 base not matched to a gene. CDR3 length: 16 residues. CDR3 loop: CASSRLAGGSYNEQFF. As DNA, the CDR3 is TGTGCCAGCAGTCGACTAGCGGGAGGGTCCTACAATGAGCAGTTCTTC.

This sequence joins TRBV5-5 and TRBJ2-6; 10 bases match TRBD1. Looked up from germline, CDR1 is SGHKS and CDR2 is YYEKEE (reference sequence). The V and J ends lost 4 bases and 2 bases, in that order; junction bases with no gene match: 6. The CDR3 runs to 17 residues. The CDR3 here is CASSRDRGLTGANVLTF. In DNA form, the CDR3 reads TGTGCCAGCAGCAGGGACAGGGGACTAACTGGGGCCAACGTCCTGACTTTC.

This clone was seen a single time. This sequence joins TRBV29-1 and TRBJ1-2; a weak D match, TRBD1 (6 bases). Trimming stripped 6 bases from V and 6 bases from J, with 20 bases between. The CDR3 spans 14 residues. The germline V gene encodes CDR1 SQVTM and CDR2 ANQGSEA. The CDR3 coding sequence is TGCAGCGTAACAGAGGGGGGAGGGGCGAATGGCTACACCTTC. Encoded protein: CSVTEGGGANGYTF.